Described below is a single TCR beta chain sequence and its context. The antigen is unknown. This sample is part of a study of cytomegalovirus exposure and HLA in healthy donors. General study findings and limits: The study found most TCR sequences rare, yet found some public TCRs in many donors. Common viral pathogens were later found to be apparently linked to several of the most significant clusters. From TCR beta sequences, most subjects' HLA-A and HLA-B alleles were reportedly predicted accurately. CMV serostatus was the sole immune exposure information available.

PCR involved 60 Vbeta and 13 Jbeta primers. Profiled with immunoSEQ multiplex PCR; TCRdb holds only in-frame clones, not every one. This table holds under 250,000 clones, over 70% found once. This clonotype was sampled from a boy younger than 10 in good health and CMV-seronegative. The sample taken for sequencing was PBMCs.

This CDR3 reads CASSRAQGAPRNSNQPQHF. The CDR3 nucleotides read TGTGCCAGCAGCAGGGCCCAGGGGGCGCCGCGAAATAGCAATCAGCCCCAGCATTTT. The chain uses TRBV21-1 and TRBJ1-5; the table names TRBD1, a call not compared with the DNA. TRBV21-1 is an annotated pseudogene. This CDR3 comprises 19 residues.